This record covers a single TCR beta chain. Antigen: not known. Generated by immunoSEQ multiplex PCR, the TCRdb table keeps only in-frame clones and is missing some. Of millions of clones listed, around 95% are singletons. Trimming removed 2 bases at V and 3 bases at J, with 12 bases between. This CDR3 has 15 amino acids. Germline CDR1 is SGDLS and CDR2 is YYNGEE. These data come from a study of shared clonotypes between healthy human individuals. Findings and caveats of the study: The expectation was that sequencing depth would affect clonotype sharing among donors. Non-shared clonotypes were found to have lower generation probabilities than the clonotypes that were shared by all four of the sorted-subset donors. Larger estimated richness was generally seen in naive subsets than in memory subsets.

Recent vaccinations or acute infections were absent in the healthy HIV-negative adult donors. This clonotype was obtained from a man aged 18-30 years in good health. Sequencing used naive CD4+ T cells sorted from blood. Subset in this sample: CD45RA+ positively selected. The rearrangement joins TRBV9 to TRBJ1-5; D is unresolved. The DNA for the CDR3 is TGTGCCAGCAGCGTGTCCGACAATGCCAATCAGCCCCAGCATTTT. Translation gives CASSVSDNANQPQHF.